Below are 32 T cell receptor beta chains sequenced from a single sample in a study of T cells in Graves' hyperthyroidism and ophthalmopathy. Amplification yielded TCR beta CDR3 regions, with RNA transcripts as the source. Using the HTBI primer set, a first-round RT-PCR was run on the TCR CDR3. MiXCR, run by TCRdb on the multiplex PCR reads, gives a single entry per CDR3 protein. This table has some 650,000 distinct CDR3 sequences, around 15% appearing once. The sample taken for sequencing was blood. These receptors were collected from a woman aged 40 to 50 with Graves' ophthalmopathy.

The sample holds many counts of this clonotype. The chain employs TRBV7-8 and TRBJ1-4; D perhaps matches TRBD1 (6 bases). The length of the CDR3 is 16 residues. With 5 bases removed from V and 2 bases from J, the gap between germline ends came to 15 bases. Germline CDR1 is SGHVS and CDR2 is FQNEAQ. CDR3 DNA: TGTGCCAGCAGCCCCAGAGGGGGTCGTACTAATGAAAAACTGTTTTTT. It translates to CASSPRGGRTNEKLFF.

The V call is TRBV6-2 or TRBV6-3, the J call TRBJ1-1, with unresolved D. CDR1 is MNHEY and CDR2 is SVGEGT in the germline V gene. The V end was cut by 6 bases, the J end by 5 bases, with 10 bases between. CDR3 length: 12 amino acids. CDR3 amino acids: CASRNLYTEAFF. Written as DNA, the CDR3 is TGTGCCAGCAGGAACCTTTATACTGAAGCTTTCTTT.

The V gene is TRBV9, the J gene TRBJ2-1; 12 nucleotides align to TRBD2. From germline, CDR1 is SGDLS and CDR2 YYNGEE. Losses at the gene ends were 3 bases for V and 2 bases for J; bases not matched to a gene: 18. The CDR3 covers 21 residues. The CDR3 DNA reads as TGTGCCAGCAGCGCAGAAAAGGGGTCGCCCGCTAGCGGGAGGGCCTACAATGAGCAGTTCTTC. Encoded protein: CASSAEKGSPASGRAYNEQFF.

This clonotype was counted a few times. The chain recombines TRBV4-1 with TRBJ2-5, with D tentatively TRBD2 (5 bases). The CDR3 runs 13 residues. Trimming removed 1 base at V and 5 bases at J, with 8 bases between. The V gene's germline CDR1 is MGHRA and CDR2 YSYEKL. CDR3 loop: CASSQADLETQYF. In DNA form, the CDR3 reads TGCGCCAGCAGCCAAGCGGACTTGGAGACCCAGTACTTC.

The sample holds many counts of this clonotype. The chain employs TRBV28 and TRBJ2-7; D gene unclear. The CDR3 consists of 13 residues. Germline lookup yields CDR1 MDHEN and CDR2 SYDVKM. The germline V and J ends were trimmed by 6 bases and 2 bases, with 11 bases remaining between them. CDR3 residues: CASSLNNPYEQYF. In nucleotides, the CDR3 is TGTGCCAGCAGCCTTAACAACCCCTACGAGCAGTACTTC.

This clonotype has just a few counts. This CDR3 reads CASHLGGTDTQYF. CDR3 sequence (DNA): TGTGCCAGCCACTTGGGCGGAACAGATACGCAGTATTTT. The chain combines TRBV5-4 with TRBJ2-3; no clear D gene. Germline lookup yields CDR1 SGHNT and CDR2 YYREEE (reference sequence). The ends were cut back, 7 bases at V and 3 bases at J, with 12 bases in the middle. CDR3 size: 13 residues.

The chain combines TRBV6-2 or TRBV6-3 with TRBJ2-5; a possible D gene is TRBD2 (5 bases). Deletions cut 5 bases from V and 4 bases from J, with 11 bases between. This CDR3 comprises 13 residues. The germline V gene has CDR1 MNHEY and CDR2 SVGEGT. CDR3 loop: CASSLWERETQYF. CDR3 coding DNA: TGTGCCAGCAGTCTGTGGGAGAGAGAGACCCAGTACTTC.

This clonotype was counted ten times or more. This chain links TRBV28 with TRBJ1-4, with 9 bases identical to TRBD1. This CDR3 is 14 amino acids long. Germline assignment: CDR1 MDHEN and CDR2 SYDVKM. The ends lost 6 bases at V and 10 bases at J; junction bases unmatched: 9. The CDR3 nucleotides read TGTGCCAGCAGAGATACCGGGACAGGGCGAAAACTGTTTTTT. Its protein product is CASRDTGTGRKLFF.

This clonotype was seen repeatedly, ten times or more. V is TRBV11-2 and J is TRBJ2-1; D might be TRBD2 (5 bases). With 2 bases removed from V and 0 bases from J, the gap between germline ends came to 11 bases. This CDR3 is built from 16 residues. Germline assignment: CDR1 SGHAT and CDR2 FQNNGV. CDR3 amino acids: CASSLMGRSSYNEQFF. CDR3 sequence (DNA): TGTGCCAGCAGCTTAATGGGGAGAAGCTCCTACAATGAGCAGTTCTTC.

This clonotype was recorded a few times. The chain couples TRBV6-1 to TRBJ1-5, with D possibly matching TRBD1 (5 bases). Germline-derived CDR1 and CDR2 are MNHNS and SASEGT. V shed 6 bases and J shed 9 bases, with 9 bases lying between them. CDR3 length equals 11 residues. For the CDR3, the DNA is TGTGCCAGCAGGGAGAGGGGGCCCCAGCATTTT. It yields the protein CASRERGPQHF.

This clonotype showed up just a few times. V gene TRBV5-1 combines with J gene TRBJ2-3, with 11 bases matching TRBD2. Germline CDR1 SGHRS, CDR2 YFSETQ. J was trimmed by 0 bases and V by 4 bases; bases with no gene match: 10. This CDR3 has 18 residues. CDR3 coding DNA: TGCGCCAGCAGCCCATACGGGACTAGCGGTTCTAGCACAGATACGCAGTATTTT. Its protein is CASSPYGTSGSSTDTQYF.

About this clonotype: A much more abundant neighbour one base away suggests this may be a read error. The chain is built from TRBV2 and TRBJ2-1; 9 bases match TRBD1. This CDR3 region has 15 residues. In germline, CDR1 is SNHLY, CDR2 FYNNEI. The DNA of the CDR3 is TGTGCCAGCAGTGGGGACAGGGCCCCTTGGGATGAGCAGCTCTTC. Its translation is CASSGDRAPWDEQLF. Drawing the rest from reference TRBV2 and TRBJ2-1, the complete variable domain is EPEVTQTPSHQVTQMGQEVILRCVPISNHLYFYWYRQILGQKVEFLVSFYNNEISEKSEIFDDQFSVERPDGSNFTLKIRSTKLEDSAMYFCASSGDRAPWDEQLFGPGTRLTVL.

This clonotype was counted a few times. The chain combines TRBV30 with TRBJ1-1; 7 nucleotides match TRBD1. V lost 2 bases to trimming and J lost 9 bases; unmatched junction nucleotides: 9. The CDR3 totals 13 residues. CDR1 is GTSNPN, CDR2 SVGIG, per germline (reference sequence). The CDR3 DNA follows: TGTGCCTGGAGTTTGACGGGGACAGCTAAAGCTTTCTTT. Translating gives CAWSLTGTAKAFF.

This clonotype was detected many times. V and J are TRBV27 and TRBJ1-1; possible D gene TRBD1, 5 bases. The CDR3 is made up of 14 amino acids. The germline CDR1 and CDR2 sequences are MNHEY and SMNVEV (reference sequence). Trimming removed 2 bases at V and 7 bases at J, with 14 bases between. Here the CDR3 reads CASSLGSRGSEAFF. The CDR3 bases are TGTGCCAGCAGTTTAGGTAGTCGGGGCAGTGAAGCTTTCTTT.

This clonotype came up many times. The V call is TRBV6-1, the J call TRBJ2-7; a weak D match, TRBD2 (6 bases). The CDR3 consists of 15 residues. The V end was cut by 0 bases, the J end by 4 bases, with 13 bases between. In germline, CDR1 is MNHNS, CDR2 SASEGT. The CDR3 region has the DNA TGTGCCAGCAGTGAAGCCCCCGGGAGCGGATACGAGCAGTACTTC. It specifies CASSEAPGSGYEQYF.

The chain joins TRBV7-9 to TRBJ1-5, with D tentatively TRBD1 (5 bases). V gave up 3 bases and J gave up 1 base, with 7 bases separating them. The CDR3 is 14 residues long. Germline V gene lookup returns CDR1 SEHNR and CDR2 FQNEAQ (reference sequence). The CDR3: CASSFSGSNQPQHF. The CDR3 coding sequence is TGTGCCAGCAGCTTTTCAGGGAGCAATCAGCCCCAGCATTTT.

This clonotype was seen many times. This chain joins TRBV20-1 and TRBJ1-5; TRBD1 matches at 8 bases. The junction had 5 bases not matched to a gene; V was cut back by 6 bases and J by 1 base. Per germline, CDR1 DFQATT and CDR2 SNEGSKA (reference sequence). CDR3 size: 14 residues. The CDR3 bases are TGCAGTGCCCGCCAGGGGGCAAGCAATCAGCCCCAGCATTTT. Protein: CSARQGASNQPQHF.

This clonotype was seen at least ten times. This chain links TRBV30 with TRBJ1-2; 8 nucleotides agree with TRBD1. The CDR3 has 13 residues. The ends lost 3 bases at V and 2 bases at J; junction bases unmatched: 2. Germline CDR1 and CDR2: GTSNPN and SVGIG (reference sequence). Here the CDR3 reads CAWRRTGNYGYTF. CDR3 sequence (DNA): TGTGCCTGGAGGCGGACAGGGAACTATGGCTACACCTTC.

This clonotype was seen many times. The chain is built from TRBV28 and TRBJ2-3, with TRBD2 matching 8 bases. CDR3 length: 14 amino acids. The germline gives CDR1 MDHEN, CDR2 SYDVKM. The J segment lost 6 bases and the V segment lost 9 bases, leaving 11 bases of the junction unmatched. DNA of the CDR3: TGTGCCAGTGAGAGCGGGAGCGGCGGGGATACGCAGTATTTT. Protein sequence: CASESGSGGDTQYF.

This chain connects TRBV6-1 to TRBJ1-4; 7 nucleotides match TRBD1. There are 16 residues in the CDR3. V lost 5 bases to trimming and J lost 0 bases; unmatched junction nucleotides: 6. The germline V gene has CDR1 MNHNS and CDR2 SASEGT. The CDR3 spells CASSHGTAATNEKLFF. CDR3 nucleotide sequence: TGTGCCAGCAGTCACGGGACAGCGGCAACTAATGAAAAACTGTTTTTT.

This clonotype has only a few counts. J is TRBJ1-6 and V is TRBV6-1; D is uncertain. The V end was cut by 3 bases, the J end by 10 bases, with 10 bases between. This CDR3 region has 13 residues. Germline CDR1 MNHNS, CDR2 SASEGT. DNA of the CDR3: TGTGCCAGCAGTGACCAAGGCTGGTCACCCCTCCACTTT. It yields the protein CASSDQGWSPLHF.

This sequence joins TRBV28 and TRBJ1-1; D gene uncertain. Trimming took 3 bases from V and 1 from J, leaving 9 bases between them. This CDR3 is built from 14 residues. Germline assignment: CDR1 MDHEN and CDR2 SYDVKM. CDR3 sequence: CASSFEGGNTEAFF. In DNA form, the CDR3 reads TGTGCCAGCAGTTTTGAGGGCGGGAACACTGAAGCTTTCTTT. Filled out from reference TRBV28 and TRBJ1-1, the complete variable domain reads DVKVTQSSRYLVKRTGEKVFLECVQDMDHENMFWYRQDPGLGLRLIYFSYDVKMKEKGDIPEGYSVSREKKERFSLILESASTNQTSMYLCASSFEGGNTEAFFGQGTRLTVV.

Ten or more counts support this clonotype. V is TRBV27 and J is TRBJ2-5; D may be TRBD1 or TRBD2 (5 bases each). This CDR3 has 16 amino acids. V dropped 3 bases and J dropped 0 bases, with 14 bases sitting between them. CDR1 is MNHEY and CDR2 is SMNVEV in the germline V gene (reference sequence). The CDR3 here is CASSFSGTLNQETQYF. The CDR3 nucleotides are TGTGCCAGCAGTTTCTCCGGGACCCTAAACCAAGAGACCCAGTACTTC.

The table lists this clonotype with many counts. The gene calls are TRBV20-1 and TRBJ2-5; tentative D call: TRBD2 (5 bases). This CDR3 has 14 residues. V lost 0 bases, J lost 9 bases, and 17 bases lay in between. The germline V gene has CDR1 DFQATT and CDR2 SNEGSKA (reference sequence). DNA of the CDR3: TGCAGTGCTAGAGATTGGACTTTCGGGGTGCCCCAGTACTTC. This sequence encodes CSARDWTFGVPQYF.

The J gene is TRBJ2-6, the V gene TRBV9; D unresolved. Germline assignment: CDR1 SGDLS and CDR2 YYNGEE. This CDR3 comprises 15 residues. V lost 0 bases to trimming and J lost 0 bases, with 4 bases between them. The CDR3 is CASSVAVSGANVLTF. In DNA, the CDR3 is TGTGCCAGCAGCGTAGCGGTCTCTGGGGCCAACGTCCTGACTTTC.

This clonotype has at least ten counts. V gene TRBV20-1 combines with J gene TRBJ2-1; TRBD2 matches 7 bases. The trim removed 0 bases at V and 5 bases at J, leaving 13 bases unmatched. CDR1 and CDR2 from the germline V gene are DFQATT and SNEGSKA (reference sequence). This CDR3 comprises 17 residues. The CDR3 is CSARDPERLARNNEQFF. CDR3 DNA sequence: TGCAGTGCTAGAGACCCCGAACGACTAGCTCGGAACAATGAGCAGTTCTTC.

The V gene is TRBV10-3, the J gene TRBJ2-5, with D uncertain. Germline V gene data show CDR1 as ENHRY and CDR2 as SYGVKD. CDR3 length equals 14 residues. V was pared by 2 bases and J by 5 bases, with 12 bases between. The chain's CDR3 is CAISEKEVGETQYF. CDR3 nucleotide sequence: TGTGCCATCAGTGAGAAAGAGGTCGGGGAGACCCAGTACTTC.

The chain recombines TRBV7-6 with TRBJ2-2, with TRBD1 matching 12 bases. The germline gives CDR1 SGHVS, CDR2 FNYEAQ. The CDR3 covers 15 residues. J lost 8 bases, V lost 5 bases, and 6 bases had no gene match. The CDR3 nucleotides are TGTGCCAGCAGCCCCGGGACAGGGGGCGCGGGGGAGCTGTTTTTT. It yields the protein CASSPGTGGAGELFF. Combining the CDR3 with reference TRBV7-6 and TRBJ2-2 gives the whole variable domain GAGVSQSPRYKVTKRGQDVALRCDPISGHVSLYWYRQALGQGPEFLTYFNYEAQQDKSGLPNDRFSAERPEGSISTLTIQRTEQRDSAMYRCASSPGTGGAGELFFGEGSRLTVL.

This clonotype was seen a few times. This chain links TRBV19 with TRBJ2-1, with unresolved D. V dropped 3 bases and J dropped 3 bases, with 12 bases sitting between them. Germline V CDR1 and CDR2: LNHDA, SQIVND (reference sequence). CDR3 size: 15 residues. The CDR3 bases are TGTGCCAGTAGTATGGCGGCGTCCTTCTACAATGAGCAGTTCTTC. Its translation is CASSMAASFYNEQFF.

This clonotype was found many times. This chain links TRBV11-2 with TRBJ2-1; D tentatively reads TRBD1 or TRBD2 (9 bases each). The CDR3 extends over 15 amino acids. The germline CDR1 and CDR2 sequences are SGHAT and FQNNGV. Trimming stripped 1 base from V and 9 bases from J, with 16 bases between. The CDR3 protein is CASSLGLAGQGEQFF. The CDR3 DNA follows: TGTGCCAGCAGCTTAGGGCTAGCGGGACAGGGTGAGCAGTTCTTC.

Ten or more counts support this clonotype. The CDR3 DNA follows: TGTGCCAGCAGTGAAGTTGAGGCCACTGAAGCTTTCTTT. Translated, it gives CASSEVEATEAFF. This chain joins TRBV6-1 and TRBJ1-1; D ambiguous. Trimming removed 1 base from V and 4 bases from J, with 7 bases in between. The CDR3 runs 13 residues. CDR1 and CDR2 (germline): MNHNS, SASEGT.

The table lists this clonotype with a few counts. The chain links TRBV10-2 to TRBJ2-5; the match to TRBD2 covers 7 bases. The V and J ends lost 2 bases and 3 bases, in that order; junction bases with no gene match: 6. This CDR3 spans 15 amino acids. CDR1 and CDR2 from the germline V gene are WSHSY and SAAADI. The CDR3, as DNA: TGCGCCAGCAGTGAGCCCCGTGGGGGGGAAGAGACCCAGTACTTC. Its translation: CASSEPRGGEETQYF.